This is a list of T cell receptor beta chains from one sample in a study of metastatic and nonmetastatic thyroid tumors. MiXCR re-clonotyped the PCR reads for TCRdb. The table includes about 34,000 clones, 15% to 20% detected once. The sample taken for sequencing was blood. Receptors were obtained from a female donor with papillary thyroid cancer or a benign thyroid nodule (not recorded which). Some clones in this sample may be carry-over from other donors' samples. CDR3s include the opening cysteine and the closing phenylalanine or tryptophan. Fields, in order: clone size, V gene, D gene, J gene, CDR3 DNA, CDR3 protein. A D gene is named only where the DNA matches it firmly. Clone size appears in some rows only: once, few, many, or a class for an expanded clone.

clone_size: medium-sized; v_call: TRBV5-1; d_call: .; j_call: TRBJ2-7; cdr3_nt: TGCGCCAGCAGCTTAGAACAGGGTGCTTCCTACGAGCAGTACTTC; cdr3_aa: CASSLEQGASYEQYF
clone_size: few; v_call: TRBV5-4; d_call: .; j_call: TRBJ1-1; cdr3_nt: TGTGCCAGCAGCTCCTATCGCGCTGAAGCTTTCTTT; cdr3_aa: CASSSYRAEAFF
clone_size: many; v_call: TRBV5-1; d_call: TRBD1; j_call: TRBJ1-2; cdr3_nt: TGCGCCAGCAACCCCGGGACAGGATCTTTCGAGGGCTACACCTTC; cdr3_aa: CASNPGTGSFEGYTF
clone_size: many; v_call: TRBV28; d_call: TRBD2; j_call: TRBJ2-1; cdr3_nt: TGTGCCAGCAGTTTACTGGCGGGACTAGCGGGAAATGAGCAGTTCTTC; cdr3_aa: CASSLLAGLAGNEQFF
clone_size: many; v_call: TRBV7-8; d_call: TRBD2; j_call: TRBJ2-7; cdr3_nt: TGTGCCAGCAGCTTAGGCCGGGGAGGGCCCCACGAGCAGTACTTC; cdr3_aa: CASSLGRGGPHEQYF
clone_size: many; v_call: TRBV30; d_call: TRBD2; j_call: TRBJ2-7; cdr3_nt: TGTGCCTGGAGTTTGACTAGCGGGTCGTACGAGCAGTACTTC; cdr3_aa: CAWSLTSGSYEQYF
clone_size: many; v_call: TRBV20-1; d_call: .; j_call: TRBJ1-6; cdr3_nt: TGCAGTGCTAGGACCTCCTATAATTCACCCCTCCACTTT; cdr3_aa: CSARTSYNSPLHF
clone_size: many; v_call: TRBV19; d_call: .; j_call: TRBJ1-4; cdr3_nt: TGTGCCAGTAGTCGAAGGGGGGCCACTAATGAAAAACTGTTTTTT; cdr3_aa: CASSRRGATNEKLFF
clone_size: many; v_call: TRBV6-1; d_call: TRBD1; j_call: TRBJ1-2; cdr3_nt: TGTGCCAGCAGCCAAGGACAGGCCCCCTATGGCTACACCTTC; cdr3_aa: CASSQGQAPYGYTF
clone_size: .; v_call: TRBV20-1; d_call: .; j_call: TRBJ2-1; cdr3_nt: TGCAGTGCTAGAGATCCTCAGCGGGCTCTTTCCAATGAGCAGTTCTTC; cdr3_aa: CSARDPQRALSNEQFF
clone_size: .; v_call: TRBV20-1; d_call: .; j_call: TRBJ1-5; cdr3_nt: TGCAGTGCTAGAGATTCCAGGGGCAATCAGCCCCAGCATTTT; cdr3_aa: CSARDSRGNQPQHF
clone_size: .; v_call: TRBV12-3/TRBV12-4; d_call: .; j_call: TRBJ2-1; cdr3_nt: TGTACCAGCAGAATAGTGAATGAGCAGTTCTTC; cdr3_aa: CTSRIVNEQFF
clone_size: .; v_call: TRBV7-8; d_call: TRBD1; j_call: TRBJ1-1; cdr3_nt: TGTGCCAGCAGCCTGGGGACAGGGGGTAACCGTGAAGCTTTCTTT; cdr3_aa: CASSLGTGGNREAFF
clone_size: few; v_call: TRBV28; d_call: .; j_call: TRBJ1-3; cdr3_nt: TGTGCCAGCGTACTCCTTGGGGGGCACGGAAACACCATATATTTT; cdr3_aa: CASVLLGGHGNTIYF
clone_size: .; v_call: TRBV28; d_call: .; j_call: TRBJ1-5; cdr3_nt: TGTGCCAGCAGTTTCCCACAGGCGGGGGGCCGGCCACAGCATTTT; cdr3_aa: CASSFPQAGGRPQHF
clone_size: many; v_call: TRBV5-1; d_call: TRBD2; j_call: TRBJ2-1; cdr3_nt: TGCGCCAGCAGCTCGGGACTAGCGGGAAGATACTACAATGAGCAGTTCTTC; cdr3_aa: CASSSGLAGRYYNEQFF
clone_size: .; v_call: TRBV3-1; d_call: .; j_call: TRBJ2-7; cdr3_nt: TGTGCCAGCAGCCAAGGTGAAGAGCGTTTCCACGAGCAGTACTTC; cdr3_aa: CASSQGEERFHEQYF
clone_size: many; v_call: TRBV28; d_call: TRBD1; j_call: TRBJ1-5; cdr3_nt: TGTGCCAGCCGGGACAGGGAGCGACAGCCCCAGCATTTT; cdr3_aa: CASRDRERQPQHF
clone_size: many; v_call: TRBV7-6; d_call: .; j_call: TRBJ1-3; cdr3_nt: TGTGCCAGCAGCTTACTCTTAGAAAACACCATATATTTT; cdr3_aa: CASSLLLENTIYF
clone_size: many; v_call: TRBV4-2; d_call: .; j_call: TRBJ2-7; cdr3_nt: TGTGCCAGCAGCCAAGAAGGCAGGGGCTACGAGCAGTACTTC; cdr3_aa: CASSQEGRGYEQYF
clone_size: many; v_call: TRBV6-4; d_call: TRBD2; j_call: TRBJ2-1; cdr3_nt: TGTGCCAGCAGTGGGACTAGCGGGACAAACAATGAGCGGTTCTTC; cdr3_aa: CASSGTSGTNNERFF
clone_size: many; v_call: TRBV28; d_call: .; j_call: TRBJ1-5; cdr3_nt: TGTGCCAGCAGTTTGAGCGTCTCCAATCAGCCCCAGCATTTT; cdr3_aa: CASSLSVSNQPQHF
clone_size: many; v_call: TRBV19; d_call: .; j_call: TRBJ1-1; cdr3_nt: TGTGCCAGTAGTATATGGTTGAACACTGAAGCTTTCTTT; cdr3_aa: CASSIWLNTEAFF
clone_size: many; v_call: TRBV6-1; d_call: .; j_call: TRBJ2-5; cdr3_nt: TGTGCCAGCAGCCACGATCGGGGTGAGACCCAGTACTTC; cdr3_aa: CASSHDRGETQYF
clone_size: many; v_call: TRBV28; d_call: TRBD1; j_call: TRBJ1-5; cdr3_nt: TGTGCCAGCAGGGACAGGGGATCTCAGCCCCAGCATTTT; cdr3_aa: CASRDRGSQPQHF
clone_size: many; v_call: TRBV6-4; d_call: TRBD1; j_call: TRBJ2-1; cdr3_nt: TGTGCCAGCAGTGCCGACAGGGAGTACAATGAGCAGTTCTTC; cdr3_aa: CASSADREYNEQFF
clone_size: many; v_call: TRBV11-1; d_call: TRBD1; j_call: TRBJ2-7; cdr3_nt: TGTGCCAGCAGCGATCCGGGACAGGGTCTCTCCTACGAGCAGTACTTC; cdr3_aa: CASSDPGQGLSYEQYF
clone_size: few; v_call: TRBV6-1; d_call: .; j_call: TRBJ2-7; cdr3_nt: TGTGCCAGCAGTCCTCCGCCTCCCTCGGAGCAGTACTTT; cdr3_aa: CASSPPPPSEQYF
clone_size: many; v_call: TRBV28; d_call: .; j_call: TRBJ2-3; cdr3_nt: TGTGCCAGCAGTGGAGGGGCGGGGCACACAGATACGCAGTATTTT; cdr3_aa: CASSGGAGHTDTQYF
clone_size: few; v_call: TRBV5-4; d_call: .; j_call: TRBJ2-4; cdr3_nt: TGTGCCAGCAGCTTCAGGGGGGAGAAAAACATTCAGTACTTC; cdr3_aa: CASSFRGEKNIQYF
clone_size: .; v_call: TRBV9; d_call: TRBD1; j_call: TRBJ2-2; cdr3_nt: TGTGCCAGCAGCGGCCTACAGGGGGCGCAAGGGGAGCTGTTTTTT; cdr3_aa: CASSGLQGAQGELFF
clone_size: many; v_call: TRBV6-1; d_call: .; j_call: TRBJ2-7; cdr3_nt: TGTGCCAGCAGTGAAGCGGGTGAGGGCTCCTACGAGCAGTACTTC; cdr3_aa: CASSEAGEGSYEQYF
clone_size: many; v_call: TRBV12-3/TRBV12-4; d_call: TRBD2; j_call: TRBJ2-4; cdr3_nt: TGTGCCAGCACCGCGGGAGAGTCGGGGAGCATTCAGTACTTC; cdr3_aa: CASTAGESGSIQYF
clone_size: many; v_call: TRBV5-1; d_call: .; j_call: TRBJ2-1; cdr3_nt: TGCGCCAGCAGGGACCGAGAAACCTACAATGAGCAGTTCTTC; cdr3_aa: CASRDRETYNEQFF
clone_size: many; v_call: TRBV12-3/TRBV12-4; d_call: .; j_call: TRBJ1-4; cdr3_nt: TGTGCCAGCAGTATCCGACTAACCGGGGGAGAAAAACTGTTTTTT; cdr3_aa: CASSIRLTGGEKLFF
clone_size: .; v_call: TRBV28; d_call: TRBD2; j_call: TRBJ2-3; cdr3_nt: TGTGCCAGCAGTTTCAGCGGGAGGGCCACAGATACGCAGTATTTT; cdr3_aa: CASSFSGRATDTQYF
clone_size: many; v_call: TRBV6-1; d_call: TRBD2; j_call: TRBJ2-1; cdr3_nt: TGTGCCAGCACCCTCACTAGCGCCTCCTACAATGAGCAGTTCTTC; cdr3_aa: CASTLTSASYNEQFF
clone_size: many; v_call: TRBV7-3; d_call: .; j_call: TRBJ1-6; cdr3_nt: TGTGCCAGCAGCTCCTTCCATCGGAATTCACCCCTCCACTTT; cdr3_aa: CASSSFHRNSPLHF
clone_size: many; v_call: TRBV18; d_call: .; j_call: TRBJ2-3; cdr3_nt: TGTGCCAGCTCTCCGACACAGCATCCAGATACGCAGTATTTT; cdr3_aa: CASSPTQHPDTQYF
clone_size: .; v_call: TRBV6-1; d_call: .; j_call: TRBJ2-7; cdr3_nt: TGTGCCAGCAGATTGGACAGTATCTCCTACGAGCAGTACTTC; cdr3_aa: CASRLDSISYEQYF
clone_size: few; v_call: TRBV2; d_call: .; j_call: TRBJ1-5; cdr3_nt: TGTGCCAGCTCGCAGTTGGAGTATCAGCCCCAGCATTTT; cdr3_aa: CASSQLEYQPQHF
clone_size: many; v_call: TRBV5-1; d_call: .; j_call: TRBJ2-3; cdr3_nt: TGCGCCAGCGGGGGGTCAACAGATACGCAGTATTTT; cdr3_aa: CASGGSTDTQYF
clone_size: many; v_call: TRBV11-3; d_call: .; j_call: TRBJ2-3; cdr3_nt: TGTGCCAGCAGCTTTAGCGGTCTTAGCACAGATACGCAGTATTTT; cdr3_aa: CASSFSGLSTDTQYF
clone_size: many; v_call: TRBV2; d_call: TRBD2; j_call: TRBJ2-5; cdr3_nt: TGTGCCAGCAGTTTCGGGACTAGCGGAGAGACCCAGTACTTC; cdr3_aa: CASSFGTSGETQYF
clone_size: many; v_call: TRBV28; d_call: TRBD2; j_call: TRBJ2-1; cdr3_nt: TGTGCCAGCAGTGCGGGACTAGAATACAATGAGCAGTTCTTC; cdr3_aa: CASSAGLEYNEQFF